These 13 T cell receptor beta chains were all obtained from the same sample, sequenced in a study of T cell changes during pregnancy in multiple sclerosis. The protocol was immunoSEQ multiplex PCR, while the TCRdb copy is restricted to in-frame clones and leaves out a portion. This sample has tens of thousands of clones, with roughly 89% found just once. This specimen was peripheral blood, taken in the third trimester of pregnancy. These receptors came from a female donor in good health, enrolled as a control in a pregnancy study.

The chain joins TRBV27 to TRBJ1-1; no definite D call. CDR1 and CDR2 from the germline V gene are MNHEY and SMNVEV (reference sequence). V was clipped by 3 bases and J by 4 bases, with 3 bases between them. There are 11 residues in the CDR3. Here the CDR3 reads CASSFRTEAFF. The CDR3 region has the DNA TGTGCCAGCAGTTTCCGCACTGAAGCTTTCTTT.

For the CDR3, the DNA is TGTGCCAGCAGTGCCAACGAGCAGTACTTC. The encoded protein is CASSANEQYF. The chain employs TRBV6-1 and TRBJ2-7; D call uncertain. The CDR3 totals 10 residues. The V end was cut by 4 bases, the J end by 5 bases, with 3 bases between. CDR1 MNHNS and CDR2 SASEGT come from the germline V gene.

This sequence joins TRBV4-2 and TRBJ2-3; perhaps TRBD1 as D (5 bases). V shed 4 bases and J shed 2 bases, with 16 bases lying between them. CDR1 LGHNA and CDR2 YNFKEQ come from the germline V gene. CDR3 size: 16 residues. The CDR3: CASSLSASGNTDTQYF. CDR3 bases: TGTGCCAGCAGCCTCTCAGCCTCAGGGAACACAGATACGCAGTATTTT.

The chain couples TRBV5-8 to TRBJ2-2; 12 bases are a match to TRBD2. CDR1 is SGHTS, CDR2 YDEGEE, per germline. The CDR3 sequence is 15 residues long. V was clipped by 2 bases and J by 5 bases; unmatched bases: 1. The CDR3 bases are TGTGCCAGCAGCTTTCTAGCGGGGGGGACCGGGGAGCTGTTTTTT. This translates into CASSFLAGGTGELFF. The full variable domain, completed using reference TRBV5-8 and TRBJ2-2, is EAGVTQSPTHLIKTRGQQATLRCSPISGHTSVYWYQQALGLGLQFLLWYDEGEERNRGNFPPRFSGRQFPNYSSELNVNALELEDSALYLCASSFLAGGTGELFFGEGSRLTVL.

This clone came up a few times. This chain links TRBV25-1 with TRBJ2-7; possibly TRBD2 for D (5 bases). Between the trimmed V and J ends, which lost 5 bases and 4 bases, there was a span of 15 bases. This CDR3 spans 14 amino acids. Germline V gene lookup returns CDR1 MGHDK and CDR2 SYGVNS. CDR3 protein: CASSKEGAVYEQYF. CDR3 nucleotide sequence: TGTGCCAGCAGTAAGGAAGGAGCGGTGTACGAGCAGTACTTC.

The chain recombines TRBV15 with TRBJ2-1; weak D call: TRBD1 (7 bases). Germline assignment: CDR1 LNHNV and CDR2 YYDKDF (reference sequence). This CDR3 contains 18 residues. V dropped 0 bases and J dropped 3 bases, with 18 bases sitting between them. The CDR3 protein is CATSREKGNRGGYNEQFF. The CDR3 coding sequence is TGTGCCACCAGCAGAGAAAAGGGGAACAGGGGAGGCTACAATGAGCAGTTCTTC.

The chain recombines TRBV7-9 with TRBJ2-4; D is ambiguous. This CDR3 comprises 14 residues. Deletions cut 2 bases from V and 0 bases from J, with 5 bases between. CDR1 is SEHNR, CDR2 FQNEAQ, per germline (reference sequence). The CDR3 DNA reads TGTGCCAGCAGCTTATCCATAGCCAAAAACATTCAGTACTTC. Its translation: CASSLSIAKNIQYF.

V is TRBV19 and J is TRBJ1-5; TRBD1 matches 8 bases. CDR1 and CDR2 (germline): LNHDA, SQIVND (reference sequence). Germline trimming cut 1 base from V and 0 bases from J; bases unmatched to any gene: 8. The CDR3 has 18 residues. The CDR3 sequence: CASSIVDRGLSSNQPQHF. CDR3 nucleotides: TGTGCCAGTAGTATAGTTGACAGGGGTTTGAGTAGCAATCAGCCCCAGCATTTT.

This clone was counted once. This rearrangement joins TRBV4-1 to TRBJ1-1, with D maybe TRBD1 (5 bases). Per the germline V gene, CDR1 is MGHRA and CDR2 is YSYEKL. This CDR3 has 14 residues. V was shortened by 4 bases and J by 5 bases, with 14 bases between the two germline ends. The CDR3 protein is CASSPSRGGTEAFF. The CDR3 DNA is TGCGCCAGCAGCCCAAGTCGGGGGGGAACTGAAGCTTTCTTT.

The chain links TRBV27 to TRBJ2-7, with a tentative D call TRBD2 (6 bases). In germline, CDR1 is MNHEY, CDR2 SMNVEV (reference sequence). CDR3 length equals 17 residues. Trimming cost V 6 bases and J 4 bases, with 25 bases left between them. CDR3: CASSPWGDPRIGYEQYF. In DNA form, the CDR3 reads TGTGCCAGCAGCCCTTGGGGGGATCCTCGAATTGGGTACGAGCAGTACTTC.

This chain connects TRBV15 to TRBJ2-3; D is ambiguous. V lost 3 bases and J 6 bases, leaving 7 bases between the germline ends. Germline assignment: CDR1 LNHNV and CDR2 YYDKDF (reference sequence). The CDR3 is 12 amino acids. The CDR3 sequence is CATSSVADTQYF. The DNA of the CDR3 is TGTGCCACCAGCAGTGTCGCGGATACGCAGTATTTT. Complete variable domain (other parts from reference TRBV15 and TRBJ2-3): DAMVIQNPRYQVTQFGKPVTLSCSQTLNHNVMYWYQQKSSQAPKLLFHYYDKDFNNEADTPDNFQSRRPNTSFCFLDIRSPGLGDTAMYLCATSSVADTQYFGPGTRLTVL.

V and J are TRBV7-9 and TRBJ2-7, with D hard to call. Trimming pared 3 bases from V and 3 bases from J, leaving 6 bases between. Germline V gene lookup returns CDR1 SEHNR and CDR2 FQNEAQ (reference sequence). The CDR3 extends over 12 amino acids. CDR3 sequence reads: CASSFGFYEQYF. The CDR3 DNA reads TGTGCCAGCAGCTTCGGGTTCTACGAGCAGTACTTC.

The chain uses TRBV19 and TRBJ2-7; possible D gene TRBD2, 5 bases. Germline V gene sequence: CDR1 LNHDA, CDR2 SQIVND (reference sequence). V was shortened by 6 bases and J by 1 base, with 10 bases between the two germline ends. The CDR3 runs 13 residues. The CDR3 region is CASSGLPSYEQYF. The DNA for the CDR3 is TGTGCCAGTAGCGGACTGCCTTCCTACGAGCAGTACTTC.